These 15 T cell receptor beta chains originate from one sample sequenced in a study of tumor and adjacent non-tumor tissue in lung cancer (dated 2018 in TCRdb). The library was built by means of multiplex PCR. TCRdb names Illumina HiSeq 2500 as the instrument used. TCRbeta libraries were constructed through three rounds of nested PCR with primers (Table S4) according to protocols adapted from ARM-PCR. Through fastp at Q25 and MiXCR, TCRdb rebuilt clones from the public reads, retaining in-frame beta chains. When rows share a CDR3 protein, they turn into one entry using the most common DNA and genes. The sample records approximately 90,000 distinct CDR3 sequences, around 59% of which are singletons. 15% of the sample lies in the top ten. Bulk unsorted tissue served as the source for RNA extraction, and RNA quality was assessed using a NanoDrop ND-1000 and an Agilent 2100. The specimen sequenced was lung tumor tissue. Source of these receptors: a man between 65 and 85 years old with non-small cell lung cancer.

This clonotype appeared many times. The CDR3 sequence is CSVGGQSYEQYF. The CDR3 DNA follows: TGCAGCGTTGGAGGTCAGTCCTACGAGCAGTACTTC. The rearrangement links TRBV29-1 to TRBJ2-7; D not certain. The CDR3 length is 12 residues. Germline V gene sequence: CDR1 SQVTM, CDR2 ANQGSEA. Between the trimmed V and J ends, which lost 4 bases and 1 base, there was a span of 8 bases.

Comment on this clonotype: A much more abundant neighbour one base away suggests this may be a read error. This is likely a read error, given that the CDR3 carries no conserved phenylalanine or tryptophan at its end. V is TRBV12-3 or TRBV12-4 and J is TRBJ2-2; no reliable D call. Trimming pared 10 bases from V and 2 bases from J, leaving 11 bases between. CDR3 length equals 13 residues. This CDR3 reads CATRTDNTGELFL. The CDR3 nucleotides are TGTGCCACTAGGACGGACAACACCGGGGAGCTGTTTCTT.

A note on this clonotype: The junction does not match germline at one end; this may be a read error. As DNA, the CDR3 is TGCGTCAGCAGCTCCTGGGGAGATCCAGATACGCAGTATTTT. It is translated as CVSSSWGDPDTQYF. The chain links TRBV5-1 to TRBJ2-3; the D gene is possibly TRBD2 (5 bases). The CDR3 runs 14 residues. Per germline, CDR1 SGHRS and CDR2 YFSETQ.

The gene calls are TRBV7-2 and TRBJ2-5; unclear D gene. CDR1 SGHTA and CDR2 FQGNSA come from the germline V gene. The CDR3 has 15 amino acids. V was trimmed by 4 bases and J by 5 bases, leaving 17 bases between them. The CDR3 region has the DNA TGTGCCAGCAGCTATGCAGGTGGGCGCACGGAGACCCAGTACTTC. This encodes CASSYAGGRTETQYF.

This sequence joins TRBV29-1 and TRBJ2-2; D ambiguous. V lost 8 bases, J lost 4 bases, and 11 bases lay in between. The germline V gene has CDR1 SQVTM and CDR2 ANQGSEA. The CDR3 totals 12 residues. The CDR3 DNA reads TGCAGCATTAAGCGCGGCACCGGGGAGCTGTTTTTT. It is translated as CSIKRGTGELFF.

The V and J genes are TRBV11-3 and TRBJ2-5, with D uncertain. The germline V gene encodes CDR1 SGHNT and CDR2 YENEEA. This CDR3 has 13 amino acids. Trimming removed 1 base at V and 4 bases at J, with 7 bases between. DNA of the CDR3: TGTGCCAGCAGCTTAGGCTTGAGAGAGACCCAGTACTTC. Amino acid sequence: CASSLGLRETQYF.

As for this clonotype: Compared with germline, one end of the junction differs, possibly owing to a read error. The chain employs TRBV11-2 and TRBJ2-4, with a weak D call TRBD2 (6 bases). There are 17 residues in the CDR3. Per the germline V gene, CDR1 is SGHAT and CDR2 is FQNNGV. CDR3: CANSSDWRGVGWNIQYF. The CDR3 nucleotides read TGTGCCAACAGCTCAGACTGGCGGGGAGTTGGTTGGAACATTCAGTACTTC.

Details on this clonotype: Mismatch with germline at one junction end may stem from a read error. The J gene is TRBJ2-7, the V gene TRBV4-2, with 7 bases lining up with TRBD2. This CDR3 has 15 amino acids. The germline V gene has CDR1 LGHNA and CDR2 YNFKEQ. The CDR3: CASCQVSSGPFEQHF. In nucleotides, the CDR3 is TGTGCCAGCTGCCAAGTGTCTAGCGGACCCTTCGAGCAGCACTTC.

Regarding this clonotype: The CDR3 ends on some other residue instead of the conserved phenylalanine or tryptophan, so this is likely a read error. In DNA form, the CDR3 reads TGCAGTGTCCCCCGGGACTCCCTACCCCTCTATGGCTACACCATC. Amino acids: CSVPRDSLPLYGYTI. The chain carries TRBV29-1 and TRBJ1-2; tentatively, D is TRBD1 (5 bases). Germline assignment: CDR1 SQVTM and CDR2 ANQGSEA. CDR3 length: 15 residues.

The table lists this clonotype with a count of one. The V gene is TRBV29-1, the J gene TRBJ1-5; the D gene is possibly TRBD1 (6 bases). Germline V lookup: CDR1 SQVTM, CDR2 ANQGSEA. This CDR3 region has 13 residues. V was cut by 2 bases and J by 10 bases, with 15 bases left in between. As DNA, the CDR3 is TGCAGCGTTGAAAGGGCGCCGGGACAACCCCAGCATTTT. Residues: CSVERAPGQPQHF.

The sample holds a few counts of this clonotype. J is TRBJ2-1 and V is TRBV20-1; 8 nucleotides agree with TRBD2. Per germline, CDR1 DFQATT and CDR2 SNEGSKA (reference sequence). The CDR3 consists of 15 residues. With V trimmed by 6 bases and J by 3 bases, 10 bases remained unmatched. The CDR3 here is CSAPPLAELYNEQFF. The CDR3 nucleotides are TGCAGTGCCCCCCCACTAGCGGAGCTCTACAATGAGCAGTTCTTC.

Of note for this clonotype: The junction shows a germline mismatch at one end, possibly a read error. The chain carries TRBV28 and TRBJ2-7; 12 bases agree with TRBD1. The CDR3 spans 15 residues. Per the germline V gene, CDR1 is MDHEN and CDR2 is SYDVKM. CDR3 DNA sequence: TGTGCCGGCAGTTTTATGGGACAGGGGGCAAAGGAGCAGTACTTC. Translating it yields CAGSFMGQGAKEQYF.

About this clonotype itself: A much larger clone differs by one base, so this may be a read error. The chain is built from TRBV29-1 and TRBJ2-7, with 7 bases fitting TRBD1. The V segment lost 2 bases and the J segment 0 bases; nucleotides outside the gene matches: 1. Germline CDR1 and CDR2: SQVTM and ANQGSEA. CDR3 size: 13 residues. The CDR3 sequence: CSVERDSSYEQYF. DNA for the CDR3: TGCAGCGTTGAAAGGGACAGCTCCTACGAGCAGTACTTC.

For this clonotype: Since the CDR3 does not end with the conserved phenylalanine or tryptophan, this likely comes from a read error. The chain links TRBV6-6 to TRBJ1-1; 11 nucleotides match TRBD1. CDR3 length: 17 amino acids. Germline CDR1 reads MNHNY; CDR2 reads SVGAGI (reference sequence). DNA of the CDR3: TGTGACAGCAGCACCCCCCGGACAGGGGGCGCGGATGGTGAAGCTTTCCTT. Residues: CDSSTPRTGGADGEAFL.

This clonotype was counted ten times or more. The rearrangement uses TRBV29-1 and TRBJ2-5, with D hard to call. V lost 8 bases to trimming and J lost 4 bases, with 11 bases between them. The CDR3 is 11 residues long. Germline V gene lookup returns CDR1 SQVTM and CDR2 ANQGSEA. The CDR3 DNA reads as TGCAGCACCTCCGGTCGAGAGACCCAGTACTTC. This sequence encodes CSTSGRETQYF.